What follows is one T cell receptor beta chain and its context. Antigen: not known. This CDR3 contains 14 residues. CDR1 and CDR2 from the germline V gene are SGHTA and FQGTGA. The V segment lost 0 bases and the J segment 3 bases; nucleotides outside the gene matches: 0. Partitioning of CD4+ cells yielded a CD45RA+ naive subset and a CD45RA-negative memory subset. Repertoires were generated with immunoSEQ multiplex PCR, while TCRdb's copy carries only in-frame clones and drops some. Of some 1,400,000 clones listed, more than 95% were seen once; the top ten hold approximately 1.1%. The sample is drawn from a study of shared clonotypes between healthy human individuals. Notes on the study in general: Memory subsets had estimated richness that was generally smaller than that of naive subsets.

The source is a man in his thirties or forties in good health. Sequencing was performed on naive CD4+ T cells sorted from blood. Subset of the sample: CD45RA+ positively selected. The chain combines TRBV7-3 with TRBJ2-5; TRBD2 aligns across 8 bases. CDR3 nucleotide sequence: TGTGCCAGCAGCTTAACTAGCGGGAAAGAGACCCAGTACTTC. Translated, it gives CASSLTSGKETQYF.